This T cell receptor (beta chain) was recovered during a study of shared clonotypes between healthy human individuals. Produced via immunoSEQ multiplex PCR; TCRdb's table is partial and in-frame only. The sample has some 500,000 clones; around 77% are singletons. Germline CDR1 MNHNS, CDR2 SASEGT. The CDR3 has 12 residues. V was clipped by 7 bases and J by 4 bases, with 9 bases between them. This clonotype was sampled from a woman aged 40 to 50 in good health. Some clones in this sample may be carry-over from other donors' samples. This chain joins TRBV6-1 and TRBJ2-3; D is uncertain. The specimen sequenced was PBMCs. CDR3 sequence (DNA): TGTGCCAGCACTCCTTTGGCAGATACGCAGTATTTT. It codes for CASTPLADTQYF.